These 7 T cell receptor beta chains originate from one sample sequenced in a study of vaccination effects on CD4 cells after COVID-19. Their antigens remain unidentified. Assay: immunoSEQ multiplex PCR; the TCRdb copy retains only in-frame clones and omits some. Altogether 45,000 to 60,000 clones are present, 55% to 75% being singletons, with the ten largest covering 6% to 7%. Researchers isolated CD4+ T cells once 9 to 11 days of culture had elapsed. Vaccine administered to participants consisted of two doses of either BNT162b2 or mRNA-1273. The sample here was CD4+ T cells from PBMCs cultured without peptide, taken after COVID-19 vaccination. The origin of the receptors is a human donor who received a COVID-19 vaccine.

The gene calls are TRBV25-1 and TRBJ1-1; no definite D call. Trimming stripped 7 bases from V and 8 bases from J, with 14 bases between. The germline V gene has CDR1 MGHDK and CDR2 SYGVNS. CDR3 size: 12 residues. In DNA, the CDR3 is TGTGCCAGCAACGGATACGGGAGGGAAGCTTTCTTT. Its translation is CASNGYGREAFF.

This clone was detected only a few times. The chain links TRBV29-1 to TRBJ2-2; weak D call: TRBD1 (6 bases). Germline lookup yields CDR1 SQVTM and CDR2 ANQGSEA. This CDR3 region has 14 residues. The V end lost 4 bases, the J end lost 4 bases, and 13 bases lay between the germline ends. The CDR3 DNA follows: TGCAGCGTTGTACATGTACAGGGCACCGGGGAGCTGTTTTTT. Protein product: CSVVHVQGTGELFF.

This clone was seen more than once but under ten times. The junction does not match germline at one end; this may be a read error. The chain's CDR3 is CASSNTGTLDF. In DNA, the CDR3 is TGTGCCAGCAGCAATACCGGGACACTAGACTTC. This rearrangement joins TRBV11-2 to TRBJ2-4, with a weak D call TRBD1 (6 bases). Germline CDR1 is SGHAT and CDR2 is FQNNGV. This CDR3 region has 11 residues.

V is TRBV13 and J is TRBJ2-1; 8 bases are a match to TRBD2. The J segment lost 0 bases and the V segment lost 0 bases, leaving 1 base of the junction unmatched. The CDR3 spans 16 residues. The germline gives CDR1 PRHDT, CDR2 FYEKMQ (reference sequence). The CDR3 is CASSLGGRGSYNEQFF. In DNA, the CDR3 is TGTGCCAGCAGCTTAGGCGGGAGGGGCTCCTACAATGAGCAGTTCTTC.

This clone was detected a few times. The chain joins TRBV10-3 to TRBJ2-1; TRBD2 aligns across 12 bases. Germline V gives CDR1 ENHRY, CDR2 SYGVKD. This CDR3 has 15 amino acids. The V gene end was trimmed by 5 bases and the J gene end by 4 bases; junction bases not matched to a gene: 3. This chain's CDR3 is CAISWTSGEYNEQFF. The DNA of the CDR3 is TGTGCCATCAGTTGGACTAGCGGGGAGTACAATGAGCAGTTCTTC.

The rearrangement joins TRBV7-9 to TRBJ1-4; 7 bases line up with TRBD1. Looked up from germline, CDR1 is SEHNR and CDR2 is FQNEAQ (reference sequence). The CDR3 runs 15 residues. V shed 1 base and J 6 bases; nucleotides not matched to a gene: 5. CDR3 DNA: TGTGCCAGCAGCTTAGGACAGGGTTTTGATGAAAAACTGTTTTTT. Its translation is CASSLGQGFDEKLFF.

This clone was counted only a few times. The CDR3 reads CATSRETSSYEQYF. Here the CDR3 DNA reads TGTGCCACCAGCCGGGAGACCAGCTCCTACGAGCAGTACTTC. The chain combines TRBV15 with TRBJ2-7; D might be TRBD2 (6 bases). CDR1 and CDR2 from the germline V gene are LNHNV and YYDKDF (reference sequence). With 5 bases removed from V and 0 bases from J, the gap between germline ends came to 11 bases. This CDR3 comprises 14 residues.